This T cell receptor beta chain was recorded in a study of cytomegalovirus exposure and HLA in healthy donors (dated by TCRdb to the late 2010s). Turning to the overall study: An earlier analysis of roughly 570 of the donors reported 276 Gb of sequence data and 117 million unique TCR beta sequences obtained from about 179 million T cells. In the later analysis, no new phenotypic data were used to find candidate immune exposures; instead, reliance was placed on TCR beta sequences and their occurrence across donors. Roughly 300 gigabases of sequencing data and 70 million to 85 million unique TCR sequences were included in an early release covering 500 to 750 HLA-typed donors. The study aimed to test whether signatures of past pathogen exposure could be identified by cataloging public T cell receptors. Donor age, sex, ethnicity and CMV serostatus were compiled alongside the repertoire data. Typing coverage varied by locus: roughly 620-640 donors for A, B, C, DRB1 and DQB1; around 560 for DQA1; approximately 570 for DPA1; fewer than 480 for DPB1. All discovery cohort repertoires had been generated using a single sequencing platform. HLA typing included class I and class II loci at four-digit resolution. Of the 398 genotyped donors, about 80% fell in the genetic ancestry cluster associated with self-reported Caucasian donors. Roughly 5 DR-DQ haplotypes were handled as single units for association and clustering, since linkage in the cohort was strong. The study combined high-throughput TCR immunosequencing, statistical association of individual TCRs with disease status, and machine learning to predict cytomegalovirus infection status. In a later genetic analysis, genome-wide SNP genotypes for about 55% of the roughly 700 donors were used, and that subset was treated as a discovery cohort. The study used immunosequencing to profile the T cell repertoires of some 600 subjects and linked those repertoires to cytomegalovirus serostatus. In addition to the first cohort of about 650 subjects, a separate validation cohort of approximately 120 different subjects was used. Across roughly 420 genotyped donors of the cohort, an average of about 200,000 unique TCR beta nucleotide sequences per donor were sequenced, and roughly 20% of those sequences were non-productive. To study patterns of TCR occurrence, a later analysis re-analyzed previously published TCR beta repertoires from around 670 donors and added high-resolution HLA genotyping. In an earlier analysis of 500 to 650 of the donors, high-throughput TCR beta sequencing was used to judge whether each TCR beta V gene segment behaved as functional or pseudogenic. Here is what the overall study found, with its caveats: V-gene and J-gene trimming of TCR beta chains was associated with a missense DCLRE1C variant in a later genetic analysis, and the association was replicated in an independent cohort. Correlated functional status among segregating V segments might reflect linkage disequilibrium, but an unknown experimental factor could not be ruled out. Strong co-occurrence of HLA alleles, especially DR and DQ, made assigning TCR associations to individual alleles difficult. A later analysis found that most CMV-associated TCR beta chains appeared HLA-restricted, with HLA associations seemingly driven largely by CMV exposure. A total of fewer than 200 TCR beta chains were listed by the study as associated with cytomegalovirus. In a later analysis, HLA-associated TCR beta chains showed more clonal expansion and lower generation probabilities than non-associated chains that were equally common. Presence/absence analyses assumed roughly uniform sequencing depth across donors, an assumption that may not hold. In an earlier analysis of 450 to 750 of the donors, most TCR beta V segments appeared in productive rearrangements about 90% or about 30% of the time, broadly matching IMGT annotations. According to the authors, the approach could potentially be generalized to other disease states and immunological phenotypes. CMV serostatus was the only immune exposure information available for the cohort. Over 15 rarely observed V segments, including chromosome 9 orphons, were excluded from the earlier analysis of several hundred of the donors because counts were too low. While some public TCRs were present in many individuals, most TCR sequences turned up only very rarely across donors. Three of the identified cytomegalovirus-associated TCR beta chains were confirmed in vitro to be specific for cytomegalovirus antigens. A later analysis reported that several top co-occurrence clusters appeared linked to parvovirus B19, influenza, CMV and Epstein-Barr virus. Specific HLA alleles were associated with some 15,000 TCR beta sequences at a false discovery rate of 0.05 in a later analysis. A group of highly shared sequence variants was considered likely to be a technical artifact of the sequencing pipeline. Cytomegalovirus status was reported to be diagnosed by the classifier with high specificity and sensitivity in both the original and validation cohorts. Because HLA typing was unavailable for some donors at each locus, only the typed subset was used in association tests. A further reported finding was that TCR beta sequences accurately predicted the HLA-A and HLA-B alleles for most subjects in the first cohort. Only TCR beta chains were sequenced in this cohort, and the absence of alpha or paired-chain data limited detectable features. Compared with the roughly 710-donor mean, donors in an Asian-associated ancestry cluster had fewer N-insertions in productive TCRs, according to a later genetic analysis. A later analysis found that TCR association rates varied across HLA loci, with DRB1 alleles showing the most associated TCRs and HLA-C alleles the fewest.

To note about this clone: Its antigen is currently not known. No base qualities exist here, and no much larger clone lies one base off it.

To prepare the library, the immunoSEQ multiplex PCR assay was applied. A mixture of 60 forward primers for TCR Vbeta segments and 13 reverse primers for TCR Jbeta segments was used in the multiplex PCR. The CDR3 region of rearranged TCR beta genes was amplified from genomic DNA with a multiplex PCR assay. Amplified TCR beta libraries were sequenced as 87-base-pair reads on the Illumina HiSeq System. Processing in the source paper ran as follows. Across the 500 to 850 repertoires, a later analysis counted 75 million to 90 million unique TCR beta chains, some 11 million of which were shared by at least two donors. Raw reads were error-corrected and collapsed into unique sequences with a nearest-neighbor algorithm that merged closely related sequences to remove PCR and sequencing errors. Alignment of CDR3 sequences to IMGT reference sequences was used to assign V, D and J gene segments. Each retained sequence needed at least a six-nucleotide match to both a V gene segment and a J gene segment. Rearrangements were classified as productive when the CDR3 lacked stop codons and remained in frame with V and J, and all other rearrangements were classified as non-productive. Following IMGT convention, CDR3 was defined as the stretch from the second conserved V-encoded cysteine to the conserved J-encoded phenylalanine. The earlier analysis of about 570 of the donors excluded any sequence lacking an unambiguous match to a single V gene segment. An earlier analysis of approximately 590 of the donors classified V segments as functional when productive rearrangements were above 56.7% and as segregating when the standard deviation between donors was above 5%. A statistical classification framework was built for diagnosing cytomegalovirus status from the catalog of TCR beta chain sequences. In a later analysis, V and J genes were assigned by comparing TCR nucleotide sequences against IMGT/GENE-DB human TR gene sequences. A later analysis assigned CDR3 sequences and most-parsimonious VDJ recombination scenarios with the TCRdist pipeline. A later analysis defined each TCR beta chain by its CDR3 amino acid sequence plus V-gene family, and excluded reads lacking a unique V-gene family. As a way to deal with suspected cross-contamination and a sequencing artifact, a later analysis dropped 592 nucleotide sequences that were highly shared and had low generation probability. A later analysis calculated a clonal expansion index for each public chain from normalized within-repertoire ranks of inferred template counts. In a later analysis, generation probabilities were computed with a VDJ recombination model fitted to out-of-frame rearrangements, and the resulting probabilities were checked against IGoR. In a later analysis, hypergeometric tests were used to score TCR-TCR, TCR-HLA and TCR-CMV co-occurrence, with a repertoire-size bias correction applied to TCR pairs. A later analysis estimated false discovery rates by permuting HLA or CMV assignments 20 times. In a later analysis, co-occurring TCRs were grouped using DBSCAN, with TCRdist sequence similarity added in when clustering inside HLA-allele-positive subsets. Repertoires with fewer than 30,000 or more than 120,000 public chains were left out of co-occurrence clustering, as were roughly five repertoires with anomalous nucleotide sharing. The table was pulled from immuneACCESS by TCRdb, which kept in-frame rearrangements only. Such tables lose some clones; where checked, under half of the loss comes from unresolved V genes, and the rest has no known cause. That table is the source of V, J and clone size, and D and trimming were worked out from the DNA. For this sample there are 180,000 or so clones; roughly 77% appear just once. The top ten clones comprise about 8% of the sample.

The cohort comprised some 700 healthy bone marrow donors. At the time of sampling, every cohort member was nominally healthy, though immune exposures that went unrecorded were likely present. The donor was CMV seropositive and was included in the group of approximately 300 seropositive cohort members. A peripheral blood sample was provided by each donor, and peripheral blood mononuclear cells were used for TCR beta sequencing. Genomic DNA was extracted from the blood cell samples with the Qiagen DNeasy Blood Extraction Kit. Material: PBMCs. The sequence was obtained from a woman aged 40-49 years in good health and CMV-seropositive.

The CDR3 region: CASSLGGGSSYEQYF. The DNA reads as follows: TGTGCCAGCAGCTTGGGGGGAGGAAGTAGCTACGAGCAGTACTTC. The chain joins TRBV5-4 to TRBJ2-7; TRBD2 is a possible D gene, resting on 6 matching bases. The CDR3 runs 15 amino acids, cysteine and phenylalanine included. Only the CDR3 DNA is retained, 45 bases long and in frame from the first base. V and J lose 0 bases and 3 bases, and a span of 13 bases separates them. Based on the germline V gene (reference sequence), the CDR1 and CDR2 sequences are SGHNT and YYREEE.